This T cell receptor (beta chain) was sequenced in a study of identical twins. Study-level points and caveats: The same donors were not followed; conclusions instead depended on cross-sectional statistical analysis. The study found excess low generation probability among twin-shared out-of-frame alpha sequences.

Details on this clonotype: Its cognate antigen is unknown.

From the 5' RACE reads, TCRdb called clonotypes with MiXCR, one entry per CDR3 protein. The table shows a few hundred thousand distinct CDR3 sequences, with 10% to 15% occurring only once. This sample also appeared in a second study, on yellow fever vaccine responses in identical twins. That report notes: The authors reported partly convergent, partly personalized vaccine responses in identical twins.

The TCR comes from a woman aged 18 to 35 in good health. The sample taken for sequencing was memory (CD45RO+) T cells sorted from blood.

CDR3 DNA: TGTGCCAGCAGCTTACAGGGGGTTCAGTATAGCAATCAGCCCCAGCATTTT. It translates to CASSLQGVQYSNQPQHF. This sequence joins TRBV11-1 and TRBJ1-5; 7 nucleotides align to TRBD1. Germline values: CDR1 SGHAT, CDR2 FQDESV (reference sequence). CDR3 size: 17 residues. Losses at the gene ends were 2 bases for V and 0 bases for J; bases not matched to a gene: 7.